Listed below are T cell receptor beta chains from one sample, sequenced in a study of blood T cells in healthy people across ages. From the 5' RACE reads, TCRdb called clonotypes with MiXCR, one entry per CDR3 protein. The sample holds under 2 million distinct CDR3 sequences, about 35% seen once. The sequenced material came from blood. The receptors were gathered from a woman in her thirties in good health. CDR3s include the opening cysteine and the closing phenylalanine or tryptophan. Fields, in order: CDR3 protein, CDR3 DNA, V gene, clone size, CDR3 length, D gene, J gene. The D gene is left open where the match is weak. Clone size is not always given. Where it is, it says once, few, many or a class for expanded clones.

CASTLRSAASSYNEQFF TGTGCCAGCACTCTCAGGTCAGCGGCGTCCTCCTACAATGAGCAGTTCTTC TRBV7-9 NA 17 NA TRBJ2-1
CSANSQPNPKINYNEQFF TGCAGTGCTAACTCACAACCCAACCCGAAAATAAACTACAATGAGCAGTTCTTC TRBV20-1 NA 18 NA TRBJ2-1
CSANESSAGGYTF TGCAGCGCTAACGAGTCGTCGGCCGGCGGCTACACCTTC TRBV20-1 few 13 NA TRBJ1-2
CASSQEIGDSNSCEQYF TGTGCCAGCAGCCAAGAAATCGGAGACAGTAACTCCTGCGAGCAGTACTTC TRBV4-2 NA 17 NA TRBJ2-7
CSAGQGGQPQHF TGCAGTGCTGGACAGGGCGGTCAGCCCCAGCATTTT TRBV20-1 few 12 TRBD1 TRBJ1-5
CASSLASSGNTDTQYF TGTGCCAGCAGCTTGGCCTCCTCGGGGAACACAGATACGCAGTATTTT TRBV5-8 NA 16 NA TRBJ2-3
CATGGTGNTEAFF TGTGCCACAGGGGGCACAGGGAACACTGAAGCTTTCTTT TRBV10-3 many 13 TRBD1 TRBJ1-1
CASSEFPSGTVLDTQYF TGTGCCAGCAGTGAATTCCCTAGCGGGACCGTATTAGATACGCAGTATTTT TRBV6-1 NA 17 TRBD2 TRBJ2-3
CATGKNTDTQYF TGTGCCACGGGGAAGAACACAGATACGCAGTATTTT TRBV10-3 NA 12 NA TRBJ2-3
CASSLGVTGNYEQYF TGCGCCAGCAGCTTGGGGGTCACAGGGAATTACGAGCAGTACTTC TRBV5-1 NA 15 NA TRBJ2-7
CASSSGGDMQYF TGTGCCAGCAGTTCCGGTGGAGATATGCAGTATTTT TRBV27 NA 12 NA TRBJ2-3